Presented here are 22 T cell receptor beta chains from one specimen sequenced in a study of T cell changes during pregnancy in multiple sclerosis. Assay: immunoSEQ multiplex PCR; the TCRdb copy retains only in-frame clones and omits some. Of around 59,000 clones listed, about 91% were seen once; the top ten hold 0.76%. This material consisted of CD4+ T cells from peripheral blood mononuclear cells, taken in the first trimester of pregnancy. These receptors came from a female donor with multiple sclerosis, enrolled in a pregnancy study.

This chain joins TRBV7-3 and TRBJ1-1, with D tentatively TRBD1 (5 bases). CDR1 is SGHTA, CDR2 FQGTGA, per germline. With 5 bases removed from V and 0 bases from J, the gap between germline ends came to 7 bases. This CDR3 comprises 13 residues. The CDR3 sequence: CASSRQLNTEAFF. The CDR3 nucleotides read TGTGCCAGCAGCCGACAGTTGAACACTGAAGCTTTCTTT.

This clone occurred once. The chain carries TRBV10-3 and TRBJ1-4; 9 bases are shared with TRBD1. Germline V CDR1 and CDR2: ENHRY, SYGVKD. Trimming removed 11 bases from V and 8 bases from J; junction bases left unmatched: 6. The CDR3 is 12 amino acids. The CDR3: CASRDRGEKLFF. As DNA, the CDR3 is TGTGCCTCGCGCGACAGGGGGGAAAAACTGTTTTTT.

J is TRBJ2-7 and V is TRBV6-1; possible D gene TRBD2, 6 bases. Per the germline V gene, CDR1 is MNHNS and CDR2 is SASEGT. Trimming removed 5 bases from V and 1 base from J, with 15 bases in between. This CDR3 region has 15 residues. CDR3 in DNA: TGTGCCAGCAGTCCCCGGACGGGGGATTCCTACGAGCAGTACTTC. It is translated as CASSPRTGDSYEQYF.

The chain joins TRBV5-5 to TRBJ1-5, with 8 bases matching TRBD1. Germline CDR1 and CDR2: SGHKS and YYEKEE (reference sequence). Trimming removed 4 bases from V and 0 bases from J; junction bases left unmatched: 6. The CDR3 is 16 residues long. This CDR3 is CASSPSGGPSNQPQHF. CDR3 coding DNA: TGTGCCAGCAGCCCGTCAGGGGGCCCTAGCAATCAGCCCCAGCATTTT.

The genes are TRBV7-2 and TRBJ2-5; no reliable D call. CDR3 length: 14 residues. V was pared by 1 base and J by 5 bases, with 11 bases between. From germline, CDR1 is SGHTA and CDR2 FQGNSA. The CDR3 bases are TGTGCCAGCAGCTTAGTAGCCCGTCGGGAGACCCAGTACTTC. This gives the protein CASSLVARRETQYF.

The CDR3 protein is CASSPVLKGYTF. Here the CDR3 DNA reads TGCGCCAGCAGCCCGGTCCTCAAGGGCTACACCTTC. The chain employs TRBV4-3 and TRBJ1-2; unclear D gene. The CDR3 has 12 residues. Per the germline V gene, CDR1 is LGHNA and CDR2 is YSLEER. V lost 4 bases and J lost 8, with 11 bases in between.

The V and J genes are TRBV11-1 and TRBJ1-1; 9 bases line up with TRBD1. The germline V gene has CDR1 SGHAT and CDR2 FQDESV (reference sequence). The CDR3 is 16 residues long. V was pared by 5 bases and J by 3 bases, with 10 bases of the junction left unmatched. The CDR3 sequence is CASSLRGQGSDTEAFF. CDR3 coding DNA: TGTGCCAGCAGCCTCCGGGGACAGGGTTCGGACACTGAAGCTTTCTTT.

This chain links TRBV5-4 with TRBJ1-4; no reliable D call. From germline, CDR1 is SGHNT and CDR2 YYREEE (reference sequence). The CDR3 runs 17 residues. Trimming took off 4 bases at V and 0 bases at J, with 16 bases between the two ends. CDR3 in amino acids: CASSQERMRATNEKLFF. CDR3 sequence (DNA): TGTGCCAGCAGCCAAGAGAGGATGAGGGCAACTAATGAAAAACTGTTTTTT. Full variable domain (missing parts from reference TRBV5-4 and TRBJ1-4): ETGVTQSPTHLIKTRGQQVTLRCSSQSGHNTVSWYQQALGQGPQFIFQYYREEENGRGNFPPRFSGLQFPNYSSELNVNALELDDSALYLCASSQERMRATNEKLFFGSGTQLSVL.

The chain combines TRBV7-3 with TRBJ2-1; 8 bases agree with TRBD2. The CDR3 spans 15 residues. Germline lookup yields CDR1 SGHTA and CDR2 FQGTGA. V trimming: 5 bases; J trimming: 0 bases; junction bases outside the gene matches: 3. The CDR3 nucleotides are TGTGCCAGCAGCCCCGGACTAGCCTCCTACAATGAGCAGTTCTTC. It codes for CASSPGLASYNEQFF. Complete variable domain (other parts from reference TRBV7-3 and TRBJ2-1): GAGVSQTPSNKVTEKGKYVELRCDPISGHTALYWYRQSLGQGPEFLIYFQGTGAADDSGLPNDRFFAVRPEGSVSTLKIQRTERGDSAVYLCASSPGLASYNEQFFGPGTRLTVL.

Only one count was recorded for this clone. The chain is built from TRBV6-5 and TRBJ1-3, with a weak D call TRBD1 (6 bases). Germline V gene lookup returns CDR1 MNHEY and CDR2 SVGAGI. V shed 0 bases and J shed 9 bases, with 15 bases lying between them. This CDR3 comprises 15 residues. The CDR3 nucleotides are TGTGCCAGCAGTTACTCGACAGGAAGGGGTCGCACCATATATTTT. It encodes CASSYSTGRGRTIYF.

The chain joins TRBV7-3 to TRBJ2-1; the match to TRBD1 covers 9 bases. Germline CDR1 and CDR2: SGHTA and FQGTGA. The CDR3 runs to 15 residues. Trimming at V came to 1 base and at J to 9 bases, leaving 7 bases not matched to a gene. The CDR3 nucleotides read TGTGCCAGCAGCTTAATAGGTGGACAGGGGACTGAGCAGTTCTTC. Amino acid sequence: CASSLIGGQGTEQFF.

The chain is built from TRBV7-2 and TRBJ1-6, with 9 bases fitting TRBD1. This CDR3 region has 19 residues. Trimming took 5 bases from V and 8 from J; bases not matched to a gene: 19. Germline assignment: CDR1 SGHTA and CDR2 FQGNSA. The CDR3 protein is CASSLLLDRGRGRDSPLHF. CDR3 sequence (DNA): TGTGCCAGCAGCCTATTACTGGACAGGGGAAGAGGTCGGGATTCACCCCTCCACTTT. Looking up the rest from reference TRBV7-2 and TRBJ1-6 gives the full variable domain: GAGVSQSPSNKVTEKGKDVELRCDPISGHTALYWYRQSLGQGLEFLIYFQGNSAPDKSGLPSDRFSAERTGGSVSTLTIQRTQQEDSAVYLCASSLLLDRGRGRDSPLHFGNGTRLTVT.

This sequence joins TRBV7-2 and TRBJ2-7; 8 positions match TRBD1. Trimming at V came to 2 bases and at J to 1 base, leaving 7 bases not matched to a gene. The CDR3 covers 16 residues. Germline V lookup: CDR1 SGHTA, CDR2 FQGNSA. The CDR3 bases are TGTGCCAGCAGCTTACCCCGGGACAGGATTTCCTACGAGCAGTACTTC. It specifies CASSLPRDRISYEQYF.

The chain joins TRBV19 to TRBJ1-2; D is unresolved. Germline assignment: CDR1 LNHDA and CDR2 SQIVND (reference sequence). Trimming pared 7 bases from V and 8 bases from J, leaving 14 bases between. CDR3 length: 12 residues. The CDR3 coding sequence is TGTGCCAGTAAAGTAGCAGAGGGCGGCTACACCTTC. Protein product: CASKVAEGGYTF.

The gene calls are TRBV7-2 and TRBJ1-2, with D tentatively TRBD1 (6 bases). This CDR3 is 15 amino acids long. The germline CDR1 and CDR2 sequences are SGHTA and FQGNSA. V lost 0 bases, J lost 0 bases, and 8 bases lay in between. The CDR3, as DNA: TGTGCCAGCAGCTTAGCCAGGGGAGCTAACTATGGCTACACCTTC. This translates into CASSLARGANYGYTF.

This chain links TRBV30 with TRBJ1-1; maybe TRBD1 (6 bases). The germline V gene encodes CDR1 GTSNPN and CDR2 SVGIG (reference sequence). Trimming removed 4 bases at V and 0 bases at J, with 21 bases between. This CDR3 spans 17 amino acids. The CDR3 is CAWTTGLLSTLNTEAFF. CDR3 DNA: TGTGCCTGGACGACAGGCCTACTATCTACCCTGAACACTGAAGCTTTCTTT.

The chain uses TRBV7-7 and TRBJ2-1; D perhaps matches TRBD1 (6 bases). The CDR3 sequence is 14 residues long. Germline V gene lookup returns CDR1 SSHAT and CDR2 FNYEAQ (reference sequence). V lost 5 bases and J 9 bases, leaving 17 bases between the germline ends. The CDR3 region is CASSPAGTSGEQFF. In nucleotides, the CDR3 is TGTGCCAGCAGCCCCGCCGGGACAAGCGGTGAGCAGTTCTTC.

This chain connects TRBV7-9 to TRBJ1-1, with 7 bases matching TRBD1. The germline V gene has CDR1 SEHNR and CDR2 FQNEAQ (reference sequence). Germline trimming cut 5 bases from V and 6 bases from J; bases unmatched to any gene: 9. CDR3 size: 14 residues. The CDR3: CASSPTQGTAEAFF. The CDR3 nucleotides read TGTGCCAGCAGCCCTACACAGGGGACTGCTGAAGCTTTCTTT.

The V gene is TRBV7-2, the J gene TRBJ1-1; D not resolved. The CDR3 is 14 residues long. V lost 5 bases to trimming and J lost 1 base, with 11 bases between them. CDR1 and CDR2 from the germline V gene are SGHTA and FQGNSA. The CDR3: CASSPASPNTEAFF. CDR3 DNA sequence: TGTGCCAGCAGCCCCGCAAGCCCGAACACTGAAGCTTTCTTT.

V gene TRBV7-8 combines with J gene TRBJ1-3, with D possibly TRBD1 on 5 matching bases. The CDR3 sequence is 17 residues long. Germline V CDR1 and CDR2: SGHVS, FQNEAQ. The ends were cut back, 5 bases at V and 0 bases at J, with 17 bases in the middle. CDR3 DNA sequence: TGTGCCAGCAGCCCAGGCGGGACCCCTCGCTCTGGAAACACCATATATTTT. Protein: CASSPGGTPRSGNTIYF.

This clone was counted only a few times. The DNA of the CDR3 is TGTGCCAGCAGCTTGTGGGCACCTGGGGCCAACGTCCTGACTTTC. Translating gives CASSLWAPGANVLTF. This sequence joins TRBV5-4 and TRBJ2-6; D uncertain. Germline-derived CDR1 and CDR2 are SGHNT and YYREEE (reference sequence). The CDR3 covers 15 residues. V lost 1 base and J 2 bases, leaving 7 bases between the germline ends.

This clone was seen once. The chain couples TRBV5-1 to TRBJ2-3; D gene uncertain. The CDR3 covers 13 residues. Germline values: CDR1 SGHRS, CDR2 YFSETQ. V lost 4 bases and J lost 4, with 10 bases in between. This CDR3 is CASSRLIADTQYF. The CDR3 DNA reads TGCGCCAGCAGCCGTTTAATCGCAGATACGCAGTATTTT.